This T cell receptor beta chain derives from a study of T cell changes during pregnancy in multiple sclerosis. Assay: immunoSEQ multiplex PCR; the TCRdb copy retains only in-frame clones and omits some. The table has about 40,000 clones, roughly 94% seen once; the top ten hold 1.5% to 2%. Germline V gene sequence: CDR1 LGHNA, CDR2 YNFKEQ. The CDR3 runs to 17 residues. V was cut by 0 bases and J by 2 bases, with 15 bases left in between. This specimen was peripheral blood, taken in the third trimester of pregnancy. The chain has TRBV4-2 and TRBJ2-3; possibly TRBD1 for D (5 bases). The clonotype originates from a female donor with multiple sclerosis, enrolled in a pregnancy study. For the CDR3, the DNA is TGTGCCAGCAGCCAAGATCTAGTTAGGGGATACACAGATACGCAGTATTTT. It specifies CASSQDLVRGYTDTQYF.